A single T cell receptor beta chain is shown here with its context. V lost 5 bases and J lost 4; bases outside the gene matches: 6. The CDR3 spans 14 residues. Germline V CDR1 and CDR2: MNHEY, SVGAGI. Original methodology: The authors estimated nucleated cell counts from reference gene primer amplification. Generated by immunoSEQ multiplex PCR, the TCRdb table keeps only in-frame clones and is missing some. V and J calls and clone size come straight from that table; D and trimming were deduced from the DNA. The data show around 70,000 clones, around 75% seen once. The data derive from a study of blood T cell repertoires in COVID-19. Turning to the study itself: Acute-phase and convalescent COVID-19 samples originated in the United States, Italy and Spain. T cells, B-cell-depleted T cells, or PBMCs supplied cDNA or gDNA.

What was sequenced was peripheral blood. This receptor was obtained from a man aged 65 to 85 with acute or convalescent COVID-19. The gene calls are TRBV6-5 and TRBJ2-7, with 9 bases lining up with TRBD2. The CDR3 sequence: CASSLRAGGYEQYF. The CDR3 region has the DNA TGTGCCAGCAGTCTAAGAGCGGGGGGATACGAGCAGTACTTC.